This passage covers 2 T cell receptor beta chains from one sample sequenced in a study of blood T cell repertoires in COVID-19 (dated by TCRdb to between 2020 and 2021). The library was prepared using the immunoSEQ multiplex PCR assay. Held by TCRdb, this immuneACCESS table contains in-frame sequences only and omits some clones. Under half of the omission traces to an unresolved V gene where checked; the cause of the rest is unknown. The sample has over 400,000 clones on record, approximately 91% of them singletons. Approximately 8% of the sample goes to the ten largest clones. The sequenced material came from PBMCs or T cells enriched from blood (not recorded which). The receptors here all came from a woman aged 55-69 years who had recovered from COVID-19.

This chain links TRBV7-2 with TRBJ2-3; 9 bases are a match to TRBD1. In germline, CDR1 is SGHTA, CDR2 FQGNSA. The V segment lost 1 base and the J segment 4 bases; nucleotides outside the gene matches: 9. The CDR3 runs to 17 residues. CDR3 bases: TGTGCCAGCAGCTTAGAGTATCCGGACAGGGGATCAGATACGCAGTATTTT. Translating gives CASSLEYPDRGSDTQYF. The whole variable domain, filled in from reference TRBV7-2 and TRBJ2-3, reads GAGVSQSPSNKVTEKGKDVELRCDPISGHTALYWYRQSLGQGLEFLIYFQGNSAPDKSGLPSDRFSAERTGGSVSTLTIQRTQQEDSAVYLCASSLEYPDRGSDTQYFGPGTRLTVL.

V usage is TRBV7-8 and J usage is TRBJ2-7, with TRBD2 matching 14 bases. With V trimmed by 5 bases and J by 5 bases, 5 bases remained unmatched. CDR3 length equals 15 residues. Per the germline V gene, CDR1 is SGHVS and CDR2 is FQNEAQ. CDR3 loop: CASSHTGLAGDEQYF. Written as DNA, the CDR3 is TGTGCCAGCAGCCATACGGGACTAGCGGGGGACGAGCAGTACTTC.